What follows describes a single TCR beta chain. In germline, CDR1 is LNHDA, CDR2 SQIVND (reference sequence). This CDR3 is built from 15 residues. V gave up 3 bases and J gave up 4 bases; unmatched junction bases: 7. In the source study's methods: Quantification of nucleated cells was approximated via reference gene primer amplification. Clones were read by immunoSEQ multiplex PCR, and TCRdb kept only the in-frame ones, dropping some. That table furnishes V, J and clone size, whereas the DNA furnished D and trimming. The table lists 210,000 or so clones, about nine tenths of them singletons. This sample was included in a study of blood T cell repertoires in COVID-19. Study-wide background: PBMCs, B-cell-depleted T cells, or T cells provided the cDNA or gDNA that made up the material.

Material: peripheral blood. The gene calls are TRBV19 and TRBJ2-5, with TRBD2 identical over 8 bases. The TCR comes from a middle-aged woman with acute or convalescent COVID-19. The CDR3 DNA reads TGTGCCAGTAGTATGCTAGGACTAGCAGGAGAGACCCAGTACTTC. This gives the protein CASSMLGLAGETQYF. Together with reference TRBV19 and TRBJ2-5, the CDR3 gives the full variable domain: DGGITQSPKYLFRKEGQNVTLSCEQNLNHDAMYWYRQDPGQGLRLIYYSQIVNDFQKGDIAEGYSVSREKKESFPLTVTSAQKNPTAFYLCASSMLGLAGETQYFGPGTRLLVL.